The present TCR beta chain was sequenced within a study of PD-1 blockade in classical Hodgkin lymphoma. V lost 4 bases and J lost 5, with 13 bases in between. The CDR3 covers 14 residues. The V gene's germline CDR1 is MRHNA and CDR2 SNTAGT. Time point given: newly diagnosed, previously untreated cHL patient sample. Assay used: immunoSEQ multiplex PCR; TCRdb lists only in-frame clones, some missing. The table has some 17,000 clones, 75% to 95% seen once. The clonotype originates from a human donor with classical Hodgkin lymphoma. The chain has TRBV6-4 and TRBJ2-3; weak D call: TRBD2 (6 bases). The specimen was peripheral blood mononuclear cells (PBMCs). CDR3 residues: CASSAEGQVDTQYF. In DNA form, the CDR3 reads TGTGCCAGCAGTGCGGAGGGCCAGGTAGATACGCAGTATTTT.